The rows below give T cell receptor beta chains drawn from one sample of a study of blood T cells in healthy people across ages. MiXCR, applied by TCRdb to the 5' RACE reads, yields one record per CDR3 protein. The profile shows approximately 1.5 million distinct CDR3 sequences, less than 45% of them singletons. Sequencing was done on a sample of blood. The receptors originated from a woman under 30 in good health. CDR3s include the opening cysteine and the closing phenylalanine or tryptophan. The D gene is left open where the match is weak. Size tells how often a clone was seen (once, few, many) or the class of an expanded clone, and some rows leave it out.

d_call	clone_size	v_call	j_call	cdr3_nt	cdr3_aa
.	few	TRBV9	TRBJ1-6	TGTGCCAGCAGCGTAGGCGATAGCGGGAATTCACCCCTCCACTTT	CASSVGDSGNSPLHF
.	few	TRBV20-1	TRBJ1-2	TGCAGTGCGAGGAAGGACATCGATGGCTACACCTTC	CSARKDIDGYTF
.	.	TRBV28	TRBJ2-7	TGTGCCAGCAGTAGACTACAGGGAGGAGCCTACGAGCAGTACTTC	CASSRLQGGAYEQYF
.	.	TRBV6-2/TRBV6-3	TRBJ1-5	TGTGCCAGCAGTATCGGACAGACGAGCAATCAGCCCCAGCATTTT	CASSIGQTSNQPQHF
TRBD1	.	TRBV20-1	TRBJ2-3	TGCAGTGCTCCCGACAGGGGAGTAAGCACAGATACGCAGTATTTT	CSAPDRGVSTDTQYF
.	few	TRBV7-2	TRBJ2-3	TGTGCCAGCAGCTTAGCAGGACTATTCACAGATACGCAGTATTTT	CASSLAGLFTDTQYF
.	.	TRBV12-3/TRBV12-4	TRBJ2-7	TGTGCCAGCAGTCCCCAGGACAGTTCTCTCCCTTCCTACGAGCAGTACTTC	CASSPQDSSLPSYEQYF
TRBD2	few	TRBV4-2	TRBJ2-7	TGTGCCAGCAGCCAAGATTCGAGCGGGAGGTACAATGAGCAGTACTTC	CASSQDSSGRYNEQYF
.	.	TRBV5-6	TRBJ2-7	TGTGCCAGCAGTAAGGGACGCCCCTACGAGCAGTACTTC	CASSKGRPYEQYF
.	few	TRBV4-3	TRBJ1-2	TGCGCCAGCAGCCACGAGAACAGGAGGGGCGGCTACACCTTC	CASSHENRRGGYTF
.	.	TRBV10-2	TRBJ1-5	TGCGCCAGCAGTGAGTCTCTTAGGGTCAATCAGCCCCAGCATTTT	CASSESLRVNQPQHF
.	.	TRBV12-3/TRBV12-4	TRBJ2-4	TGTGCCAGCACCCCTTGGGTTGGGGACATTCAGTACTTC	CASTPWVGDIQYF
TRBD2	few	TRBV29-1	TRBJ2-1	TGCAGCGTTGTACCGGGACTAGCGGGGAATGAGCAGTTCTTC	CSVVPGLAGNEQFF
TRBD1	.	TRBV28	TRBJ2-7	TGTGCCGGCGCTCCCCCGGGACAGTCAATATACGAGCAGTACTTC	CAGAPPGQSIYEQYF
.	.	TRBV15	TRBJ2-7	TGTGCCACCAGCGATTTAACTGGGGGCTGCGAGCAGTACTTC	CATSDLTGGCEQYF
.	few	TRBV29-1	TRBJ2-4	TGCAGCGTTGCCCCCCCGGGGCGTATTCAGTACTTC	CSVAPPGRIQYF
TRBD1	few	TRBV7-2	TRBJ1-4	TGTGCCAGCAGGAGTACAGGGGGTAATGAAAAACTGTTTTTT	CASRSTGGNEKLFF
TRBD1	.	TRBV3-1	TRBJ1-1	TGTGCCAGCAGCCCTCGGGACAGACAGAACACTGAAGCTTTCTTT	CASSPRDRQNTEAFF
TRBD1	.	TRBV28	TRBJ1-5	TGTGCCAGCAGTTTATCCGGGACAGGAGGGAGTCAGCCCCAGCATTTT	CASSLSGTGGSQPQHF
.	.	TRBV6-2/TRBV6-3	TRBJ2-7	TGTGCTAGCAGGCAGGACGCCTACAATGAGCAGTACTTC	CASRQDAYNEQYF
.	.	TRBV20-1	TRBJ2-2	TGCAGTGCTAGTCGGGAGAGGAACACCGGGGAGCTGTTTTTT	CSASRERNTGELFF
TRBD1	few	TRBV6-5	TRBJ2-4	TGTGCCAGCAGTGACTCCACGGACAGGGTCGGCAAAAACATTCAGTACTTC	CASSDSTDRVGKNIQYF
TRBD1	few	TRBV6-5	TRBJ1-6	TGTGCCAGCAGCCCTTATGGACAGGGACGGGATTCACCCCTCCACTTT	CASSPYGQGRDSPLHF
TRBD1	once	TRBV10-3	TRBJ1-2	TGTGCCATCAGTGCAGGACAGGGGGCGCGTCTTTATGGCTACACCTTC	CAISAGQGARLYGYTF
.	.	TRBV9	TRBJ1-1	TGTGGGAACCTGGGGGGGACTGAAGCTTTCTTT	CGNLGGTEAFF
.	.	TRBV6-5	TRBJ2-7	TGTGCCAGCAGTCCTTGGACAGACTCCTACGAGCAGTACTTC	CASSPWTDSYEQYF
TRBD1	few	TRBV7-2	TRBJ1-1	TGTGCCAGCAGCGACCTCAGACAGGGGGCGAAAAGGACTGAAGCTTTCTTT	CASSDLRQGAKRTEAFF
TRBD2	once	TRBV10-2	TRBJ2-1	TGCGCCAGTACTAGCGGGAGGGCCCGGGAGCAGTTCTTC	CASTSGRAREQFF
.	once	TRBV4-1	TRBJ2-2	TGCGCCAGCAGCAAAGTGGTCTGGTCCGGGGAGCTGTTTTTT	CASSKVVWSGELFF
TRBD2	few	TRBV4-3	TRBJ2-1	TGCGCCAGCAGCCAACGCTTTGAAGCGGGGGGGCAAGAGACCCAGTTCTTC	CASSQRFEAGGQETQFF
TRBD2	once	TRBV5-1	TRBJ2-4	TGCGCCAGCAGCCGCCCAACGGGAGGGGATGCCAAAAACATTCAGTACTTC	CASSRPTGGDAKNIQYF
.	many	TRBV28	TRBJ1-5	TGTGCCAGCAGGGGGGACGGTGATAGCAATCAGCCCCAGCATTTT	CASRGDGDSNQPQHF
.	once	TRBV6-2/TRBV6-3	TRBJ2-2	TGTGCCAGCAGTTACCCGTCCGGAGGGGCCGGGGAGCTGTTTTTT	CASSYPSGGAGELFF
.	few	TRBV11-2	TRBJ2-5	TGTGCCAGCAGCTTAGAAACTAGCAGGGGAGAGACCCAGTACTTC	CASSLETSRGETQYF
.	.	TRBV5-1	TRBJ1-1	TGCGCCAGCAGCTATAACAGCCACACTGAAGCTTTCTTT	CASSYNSHTEAFF
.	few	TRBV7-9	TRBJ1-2	TGTGCCAGCAGCTTATACTATGGCTACACCTTC	CASSLYYGYTF
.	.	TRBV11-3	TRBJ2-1	TGTGCCAGCAGCATGGACTCCAATGAGCAGTTCTTC	CASSMDSNEQFF
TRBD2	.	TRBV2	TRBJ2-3	TGTGCCAGCAGAAGGACTAGCAGGAGGGCCGATACGCAGTATTTT	CASRRTSRRADTQYF
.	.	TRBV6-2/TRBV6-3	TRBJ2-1	TGTGCCAGCAGTTCCGCTTATGCTCCGTTTGGGGAGCAGTTCTTC	CASSSAYAPFGEQFF
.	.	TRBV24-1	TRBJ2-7	TGTGCCACCAGTGAAGGCGGTTCCTACAATGAGCAGTACTTC	CATSEGGSYNEQYF
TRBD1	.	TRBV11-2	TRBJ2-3	TGTGCCAGCAGCCCCCCGGACAGGGTTGAGTGGGATACGCAGTATTTT	CASSPPDRVEWDTQYF